The 9 T cell receptor beta chains presented below share a single source sample, sequenced in a study of STAT5B mutations in CD4+ large granular lymphocyte leukemia. Data came from immunoSEQ multiplex PCR; TCRdb stores just in-frame clones and leaves some out. The sample contains some 41,000 clones, roughly 76% of which appear only once. The material sequenced was CD4+ T cells from blood buffy coats. These receptors were taken from a human donor in good health.

The chain joins TRBV18 to TRBJ1-3, with D maybe TRBD1 (6 bases). V lost 3 bases and J 4 bases, leaving 10 bases between the germline ends. CDR3 length equals 14 residues. CDR1 and CDR2 from the germline V gene are KGHSH and LQKENI. The CDR3 region is CASSPTGAGNTIYF. CDR3 nucleotides: TGTGCCAGCTCACCGACGGGGGCAGGAAACACCATATATTTT.

This clone has more than one count but fewer than ten. The chain employs TRBV7-9 and TRBJ1-2; D call uncertain. V lost 3 bases, J lost 5 bases, and 16 bases lay in between. CDR3 size: 15 residues. Germline V gene sequence: CDR1 SEHNR, CDR2 FQNEAQ (reference sequence). DNA of the CDR3: TGTGCCAGCAGCTTCGGGCAGGCCGCCGGTTATGGCTACACCTTC. Translation: CASSFGQAAGYGYTF.

The CDR3 sequence: CASSLAPSGGTNYEQYF. CDR3 nucleotides: TGTGCCAGCAGCTTGGCGCCTAGCGGGGGAACCAACTACGAGCAGTACTTC. The chain carries TRBV5-4 and TRBJ2-7; the match to TRBD2 covers 10 bases. Germline V gene data show CDR1 as SGHNT and CDR2 as YYREEE (reference sequence). This CDR3 has 17 residues. The V segment lost 0 bases and the J segment 3 bases; nucleotides outside the gene matches: 9.

The J gene is TRBJ2-3, the V gene TRBV2; 8 bases fit TRBD1. Germline V gene data show CDR1 as SNHLY and CDR2 as FYNNEI. Trimming removed 6 bases from V and 1 base from J; junction bases left unmatched: 6. The CDR3 has 15 residues. The CDR3 sequence is CASSRWGQGTDTQYF. As DNA, the CDR3 is TGTGCCAGCAGCCGATGGGGACAGGGCACAGATACGCAGTATTTT.

The V call is TRBV7-2, the J call TRBJ2-7; TRBD1 matches 8 bases. CDR1 is SGHTA, CDR2 FQGNSA, per germline. V dropped 4 bases and J dropped 3; count of bases not matched to a gene: 8. This CDR3 contains 15 residues. The CDR3 region is CASSYIGGTGYEQYF. In DNA form, the CDR3 reads TGTGCCAGCAGCTATATCGGCGGGACAGGCTACGAGCAGTACTTC.

The rearrangement links TRBV7-2 to TRBJ2-7; the match to TRBD2 covers 10 bases. CDR3 size: 12 residues. CDR1 and CDR2 (germline): SGHTA, FQGNSA. J gave up 11 bases and V 4 bases, and 5 bases lay outside the gene matches. CDR3 residues: CASSSQLAGKYF. The CDR3 DNA reads TGTGCCAGCAGCTCCCAACTAGCGGGGAAGTACTTC.

The V call is TRBV29-1, the J call TRBJ2-1, with TRBD1 identical over 7 bases. The CDR3 contains 14 residues. CDR1 SQVTM and CDR2 ANQGSEA come from the germline V gene. J gave up 1 base and V 6 bases, and 6 bases lay outside the gene matches. DNA for the CDR3: TGCAGCGTGTTACAGGGGTATTCCTACAATGAGCAGTTCTTC. It specifies CSVLQGYSYNEQFF.

This chain connects TRBV15 to TRBJ1-1; D gene uncertain. Germline V gene sequence: CDR1 LNHNV, CDR2 YYDKDF (reference sequence). Trimming shortened V by 4 bases and J by 0 bases, and 9 bases separated the two germline ends. There are 14 residues in the CDR3. The CDR3 nucleotides are TGTGCCACCAGCAACTTCCCGATGAACACTGAAGCTTTCTTT. This codes for CATSNFPMNTEAFF.

This rearrangement joins TRBV27 to TRBJ1-2; TRBD1 matches at 10 bases. The CDR3 contains 15 residues. Losses at the gene ends were 5 bases for V and 8 bases for J; bases not matched to a gene: 11. CDR1 MNHEY and CDR2 SMNVEV come from the germline V gene (reference sequence). CDR3 region: CASSPKRQGAEGYTF. The CDR3 nucleotides read TGTGCCAGCAGTCCCAAACGACAGGGGGCTGAAGGCTACACCTTC.